The 8 T cell receptor beta chains below come from one sample, sequenced in a study of blood T cell repertoires in COVID-19. The assay was immunoSEQ multiplex PCR, and TCRdb's table has in-frame clones only and misses some. The sample consists of 300,000 to 400,000 clones, 90% of them appearing once. Sequenced sample: peripheral blood. Receptors were obtained from a woman aged 30 to 39 with COVID-19, enrolled during active disease.

The chain combines TRBV28 with TRBJ1-1; tentatively, D is TRBD1 (5 bases). V lost 3 bases and J 10 bases, leaving 12 bases between the germline ends. This CDR3 is built from 12 residues. The V gene's germline CDR1 is MDHEN and CDR2 SYDVKM. This chain's CDR3 is CASSFVRGRAFF. CDR3 nucleotide sequence: TGTGCCAGCAGTTTCGTAAGGGGTAGAGCTTTCTTT.

This clone was observed once. V usage is TRBV6-5 and J usage is TRBJ2-7, with D perhaps matching TRBD2 (6 bases). Deletions cut 6 bases from V and 3 bases from J, with 15 bases between. In germline, CDR1 is MNHEY, CDR2 SVGAGI. The CDR3 is made up of 14 amino acids. The CDR3 sequence is CASSPQRAGYEQYF. In DNA form, the CDR3 reads TGTGCCAGCAGCCCACAGCGGGCGGGCTACGAGCAGTACTTC.

The J gene is TRBJ1-3, the V gene TRBV5-1; D may be TRBD1 (6 bases). The germline gives CDR1 SGHRS, CDR2 YFSETQ. This CDR3 is built from 14 residues. V lost 4 bases and J lost 1, with 9 bases in between. In DNA form, the CDR3 reads TGCGCCAGCAGCCAAGGGGGTTCTGGAAACACCATATATTTT. Translation: CASSQGGSGNTIYF.

The chain combines TRBV4-1 with TRBJ1-2; unclear D gene. The germline CDR1 and CDR2 sequences are MGHRA and YSYEKL. Deletions cut 0 bases from V and 7 bases from J, with 9 bases between. This CDR3 is built from 13 residues. CDR3: CASSQDLGSGYTF. The CDR3 nucleotides are TGCGCCAGCAGCCAAGATCTAGGTTCTGGCTACACCTTC.

The V and J genes are TRBV5-4 and TRBJ2-3; 9 bases fit TRBD2. Trimming at V came to 8 bases and at J to 3 bases, leaving 10 bases not matched to a gene. The CDR3 is 15 amino acids. Germline V gene sequence: CDR1 SGHNT, CDR2 YYREEE (reference sequence). The CDR3 here is CASGTSGRYTDTQYF. Here the CDR3 DNA reads TGTGCCAGTGGGACCAGCGGGAGGTATACAGATACGCAGTATTTT.

This chain joins TRBV5-6 and TRBJ2-5, with a possible D match to TRBD2 (7 bases). With 3 bases removed from V and 4 bases from J, the gap between germline ends came to 19 bases. The CDR3 length is 16 residues. The germline V gene has CDR1 SGHDT and CDR2 YYEEEE. In DNA form, the CDR3 reads TGTGCCAGCAGCTCCAAGCGGCACAGGGAGGGAGAGACCCAGTACTTC. Translating it yields CASSSKRHREGETQYF.

The chain has TRBV28 and TRBJ1-2, with a tentative D call TRBD1 (6 bases). This CDR3 spans 16 amino acids. CDR1 and CDR2 from the germline V gene are MDHEN and SYDVKM. The V end lost 6 bases, the J end lost 1 base, and 18 bases lay between the germline ends. This chain's CDR3 is CASSAPRRGSNYGYTF. Here the CDR3 DNA reads TGTGCCAGCAGCGCCCCCCGCAGGGGAAGTAACTATGGCTACACCTTC.

The chain is built from TRBV2 and TRBJ2-3; D may be TRBD2 (6 bases). The CDR3 spans 14 residues. Per the germline V gene, CDR1 is SNHLY and CDR2 is FYNNEI. V gave up 5 bases and J gave up 5 bases, with 14 bases separating them. The CDR3 is CASSSGSGVDTQYF. For the CDR3, the DNA is TGTGCCAGCAGTAGCGGGTCAGGAGTAGATACGCAGTATTTT.